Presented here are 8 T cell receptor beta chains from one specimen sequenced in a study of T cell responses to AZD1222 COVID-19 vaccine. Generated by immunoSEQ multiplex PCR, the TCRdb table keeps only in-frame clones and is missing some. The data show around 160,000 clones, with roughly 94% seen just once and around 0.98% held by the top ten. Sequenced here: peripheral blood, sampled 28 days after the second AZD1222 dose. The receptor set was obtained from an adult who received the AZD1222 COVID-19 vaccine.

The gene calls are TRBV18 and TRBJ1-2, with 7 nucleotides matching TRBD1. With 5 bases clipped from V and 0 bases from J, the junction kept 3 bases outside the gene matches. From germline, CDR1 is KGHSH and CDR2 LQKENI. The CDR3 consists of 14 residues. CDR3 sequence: CASSGTVANYGYTF. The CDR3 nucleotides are TGTGCCAGCTCAGGGACAGTGGCTAACTATGGCTACACCTTC.

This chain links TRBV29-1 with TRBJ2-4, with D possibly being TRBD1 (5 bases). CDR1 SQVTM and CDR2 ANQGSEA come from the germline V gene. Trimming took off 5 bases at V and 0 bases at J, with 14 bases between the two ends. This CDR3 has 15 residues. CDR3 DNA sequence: TGCAGCGTTTCAAAACAGGAATTAGCCAAAAACATTCAGTACTTC. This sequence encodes CSVSKQELAKNIQYF.

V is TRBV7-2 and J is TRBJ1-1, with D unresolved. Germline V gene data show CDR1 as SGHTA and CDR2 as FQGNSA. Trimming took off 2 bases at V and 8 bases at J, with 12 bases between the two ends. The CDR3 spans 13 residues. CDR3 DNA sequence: TGTGCCAGCAGCTTATCCGCCGGATCCGAAGCTTTCTTT. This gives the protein CASSLSAGSEAFF.

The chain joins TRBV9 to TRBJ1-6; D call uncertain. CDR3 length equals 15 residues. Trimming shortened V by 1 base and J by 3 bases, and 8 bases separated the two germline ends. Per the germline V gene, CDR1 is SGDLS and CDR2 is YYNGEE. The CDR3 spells CASSVLGSYNSPLHF. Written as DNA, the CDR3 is TGTGCCAGCAGCGTATTGGGCAGCTATAATTCACCCCTCCACTTT.

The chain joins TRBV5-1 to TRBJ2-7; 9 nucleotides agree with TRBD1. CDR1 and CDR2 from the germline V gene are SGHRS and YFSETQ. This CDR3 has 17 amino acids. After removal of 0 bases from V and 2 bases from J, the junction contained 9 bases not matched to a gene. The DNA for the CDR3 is TGCGCCAGCAGCTTGGAAGGACAGGGGCCGCTCGCCTACGAGCAGTACTTC. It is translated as CASSLEGQGPLAYEQYF.

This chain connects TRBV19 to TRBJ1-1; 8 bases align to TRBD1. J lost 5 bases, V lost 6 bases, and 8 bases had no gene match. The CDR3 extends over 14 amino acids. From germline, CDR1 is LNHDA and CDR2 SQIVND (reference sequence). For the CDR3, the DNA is TGTGCCAGTAGCCGACAGGGGCGATGGACTGAAGCTTTCTTT. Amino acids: CASSRQGRWTEAFF.

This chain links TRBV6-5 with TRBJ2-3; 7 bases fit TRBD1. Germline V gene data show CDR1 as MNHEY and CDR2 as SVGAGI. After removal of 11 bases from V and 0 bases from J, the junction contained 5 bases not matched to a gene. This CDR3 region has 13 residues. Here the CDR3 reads CAADRESTDTQYF. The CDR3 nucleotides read TGTGCCGCAGACAGGGAAAGCACAGATACGCAGTATTTT.

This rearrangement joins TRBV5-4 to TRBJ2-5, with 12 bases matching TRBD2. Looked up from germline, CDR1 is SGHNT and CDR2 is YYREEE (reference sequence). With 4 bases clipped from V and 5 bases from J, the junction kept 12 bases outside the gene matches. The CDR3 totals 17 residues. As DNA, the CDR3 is TGTGCCAGCAGCCGGAGGCTAGCGGGGGGGTCCCACGAGACCCAGTACTTC. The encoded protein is CASSRRLAGGSHETQYF.